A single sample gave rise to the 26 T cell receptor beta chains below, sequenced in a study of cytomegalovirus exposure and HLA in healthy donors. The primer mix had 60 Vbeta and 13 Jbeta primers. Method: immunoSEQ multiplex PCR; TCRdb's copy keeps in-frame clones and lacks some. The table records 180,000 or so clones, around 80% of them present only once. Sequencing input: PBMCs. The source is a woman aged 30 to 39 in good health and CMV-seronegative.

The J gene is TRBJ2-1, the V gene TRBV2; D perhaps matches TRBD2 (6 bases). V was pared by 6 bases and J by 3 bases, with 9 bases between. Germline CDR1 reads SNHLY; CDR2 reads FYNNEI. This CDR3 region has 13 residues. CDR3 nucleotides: TGTGCCAGCAGCACCGGGGGCTACAATGAGCAGTTCTTC. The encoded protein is CASSTGGYNEQFF.

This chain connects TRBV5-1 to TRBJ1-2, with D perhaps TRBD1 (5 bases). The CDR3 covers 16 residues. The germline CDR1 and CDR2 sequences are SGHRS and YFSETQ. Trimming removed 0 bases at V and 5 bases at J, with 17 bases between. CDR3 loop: CASSLEGRVSSYGYTF. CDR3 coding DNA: TGCGCCAGCAGCTTGGAGGGGAGGGTTTCATCTTATGGCTACACCTTC.

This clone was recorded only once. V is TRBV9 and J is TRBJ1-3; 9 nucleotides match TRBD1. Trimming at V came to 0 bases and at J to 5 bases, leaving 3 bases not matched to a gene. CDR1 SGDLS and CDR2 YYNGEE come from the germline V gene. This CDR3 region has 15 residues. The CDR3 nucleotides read TGTGCCAGCAGCGTAGCAGGACAGGGGCGAAACACCATATATTTT. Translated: CASSVAGQGRNTIYF.

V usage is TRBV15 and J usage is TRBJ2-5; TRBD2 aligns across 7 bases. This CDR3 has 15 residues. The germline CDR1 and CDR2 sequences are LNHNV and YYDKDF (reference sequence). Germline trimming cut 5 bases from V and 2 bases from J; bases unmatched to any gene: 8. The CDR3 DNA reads TGTGCCACCAGCCGGTTGGGGGGGGATCAAGAGACCCAGTACTTC. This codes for CATSRLGGDQETQYF.

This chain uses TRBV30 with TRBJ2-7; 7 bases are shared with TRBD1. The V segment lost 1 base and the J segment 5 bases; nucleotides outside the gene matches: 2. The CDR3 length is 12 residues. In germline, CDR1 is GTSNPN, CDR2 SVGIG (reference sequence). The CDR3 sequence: CAWSEQGNEQYF. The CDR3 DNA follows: TGTGCCTGGAGTGAACAGGGGAACGAGCAGTACTTC.

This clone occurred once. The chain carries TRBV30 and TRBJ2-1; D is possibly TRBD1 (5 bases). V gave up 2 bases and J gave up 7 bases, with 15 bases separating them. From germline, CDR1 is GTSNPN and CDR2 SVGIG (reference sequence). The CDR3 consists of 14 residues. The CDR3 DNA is TGTGCCTGGAGTCTGAAGGGGTGGGCAAATGAGCAGTTCTTC. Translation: CAWSLKGWANEQFF. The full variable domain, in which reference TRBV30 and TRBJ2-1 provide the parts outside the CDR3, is SQTIHQWPATLVQPVGSPLSLECTVEGTSNPNLYWYRQAAGRGLQLLFYSVGIGQISSEVPQNLSASRPQDRQFILSSKKLLLSDSGFYLCAWSLKGWANEQFFGPGTRLTVL.

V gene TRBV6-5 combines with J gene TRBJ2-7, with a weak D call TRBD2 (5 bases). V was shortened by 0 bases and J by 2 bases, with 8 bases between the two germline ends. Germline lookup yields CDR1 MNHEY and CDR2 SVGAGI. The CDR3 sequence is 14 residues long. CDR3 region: CASSYSRAAYEQYF. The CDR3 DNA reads TGTGCCAGCAGTTACTCGAGGGCGGCCTACGAGCAGTACTTC.

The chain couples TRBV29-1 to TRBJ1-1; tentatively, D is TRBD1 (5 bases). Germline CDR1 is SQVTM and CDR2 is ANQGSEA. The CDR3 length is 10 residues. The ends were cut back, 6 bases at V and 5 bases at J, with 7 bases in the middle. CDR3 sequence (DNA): TGCAGCGTACAGGTTACTGAAGCTTTCTTT. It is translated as CSVQVTEAFF.

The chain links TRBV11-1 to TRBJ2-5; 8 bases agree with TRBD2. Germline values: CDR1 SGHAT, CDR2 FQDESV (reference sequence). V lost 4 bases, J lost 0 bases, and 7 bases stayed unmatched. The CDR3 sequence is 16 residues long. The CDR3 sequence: CASSSGLAPYQETQYF. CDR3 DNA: TGTGCCAGCAGCTCCGGACTAGCCCCTTACCAAGAGACCCAGTACTTC.

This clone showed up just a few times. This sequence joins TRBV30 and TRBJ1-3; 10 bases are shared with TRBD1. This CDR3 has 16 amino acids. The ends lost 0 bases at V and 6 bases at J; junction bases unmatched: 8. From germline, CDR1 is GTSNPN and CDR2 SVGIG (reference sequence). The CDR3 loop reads CAWSVGTGVRANTIYF. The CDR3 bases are TGTGCCTGGAGTGTAGGGACAGGGGTTCGTGCAAACACCATATATTTT.

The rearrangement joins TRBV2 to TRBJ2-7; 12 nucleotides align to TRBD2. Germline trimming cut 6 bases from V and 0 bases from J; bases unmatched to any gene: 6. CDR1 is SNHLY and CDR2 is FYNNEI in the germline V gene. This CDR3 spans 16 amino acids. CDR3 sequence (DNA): TGTGCCAGCAGCCTCGGACTAGCGGGGATCTCCTACGAGCAGTACTTC. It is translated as CASSLGLAGISYEQYF.

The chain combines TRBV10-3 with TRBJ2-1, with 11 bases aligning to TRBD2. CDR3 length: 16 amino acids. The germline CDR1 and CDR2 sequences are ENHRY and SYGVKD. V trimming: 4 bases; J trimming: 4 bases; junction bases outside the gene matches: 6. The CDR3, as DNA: TGTGCCATCAGTGTAGCGGGGGGGCCTGGTTACAATGAGCAGTTCTTC. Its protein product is CAISVAGGPGYNEQFF.

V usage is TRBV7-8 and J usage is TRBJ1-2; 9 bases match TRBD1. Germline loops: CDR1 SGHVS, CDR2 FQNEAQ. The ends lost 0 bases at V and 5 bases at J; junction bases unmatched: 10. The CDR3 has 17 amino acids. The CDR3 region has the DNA TGTGCCAGCAGCTTAGCCTCCGGGACAGGGTCATATTATGGCTACACCTTC. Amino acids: CASSLASGTGSYYGYTF.

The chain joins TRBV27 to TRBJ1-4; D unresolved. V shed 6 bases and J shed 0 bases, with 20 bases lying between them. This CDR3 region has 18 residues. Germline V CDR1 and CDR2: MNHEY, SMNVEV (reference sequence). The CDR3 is CASSPTNPTSPTNEKLFF. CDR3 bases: TGTGCCAGCAGCCCGACAAACCCGACAAGTCCAACTAATGAAAAACTGTTTTTT. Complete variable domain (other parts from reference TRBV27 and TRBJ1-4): EAQVTQNPRYLITVTGKKLTVTCSQNMNHEYMSWYRQDPGLGLRQIYYSMNVEVTDKGDVPEGYKVSRKEKRNFPLILESPSPNQTSLYFCASSPTNPTSPTNEKLFFGSGTQLSVL.

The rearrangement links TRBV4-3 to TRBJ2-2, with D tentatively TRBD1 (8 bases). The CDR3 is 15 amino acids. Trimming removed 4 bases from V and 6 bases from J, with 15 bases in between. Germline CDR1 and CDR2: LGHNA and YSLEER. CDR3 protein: CASSLIQGGSGELFF. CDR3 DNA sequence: TGCGCCAGCAGCCTCATACAGGGGGGGTCCGGGGAGCTGTTTTTT.

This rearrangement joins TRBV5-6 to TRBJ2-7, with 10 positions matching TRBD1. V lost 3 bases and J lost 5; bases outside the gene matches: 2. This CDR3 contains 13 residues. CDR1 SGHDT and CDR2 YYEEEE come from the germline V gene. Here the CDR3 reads CASSWGTGDEQYF. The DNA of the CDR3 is TGTGCCAGCAGCTGGGGGACAGGGGACGAGCAGTACTTC. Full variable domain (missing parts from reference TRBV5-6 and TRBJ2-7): DAGVTQSPTHLIKTRGQQVTLRCSPKSGHDTVSWYQQALGQGPQFIFQYYEEEERQRGNFPDRFSGHQFPNYSSELNVNALLLGDSALYLCASSWGTGDEQYFGPGTRLTVT.

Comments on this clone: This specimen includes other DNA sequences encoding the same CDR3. CDR3 DNA: TGTGCCAGCTCACCCCCTAGCGGGGGGAGCACAGATACGCAGTATTTT. Protein product: CASSPPSGGSTDTQYF. The rearrangement uses TRBV18 and TRBJ2-3; 11 positions agree with TRBD2. The CDR3 is 16 residues long. The germline CDR1 and CDR2 sequences are KGHSH and LQKENI. The J segment lost 0 bases and the V segment lost 3 bases, leaving 2 bases of the junction unmatched.

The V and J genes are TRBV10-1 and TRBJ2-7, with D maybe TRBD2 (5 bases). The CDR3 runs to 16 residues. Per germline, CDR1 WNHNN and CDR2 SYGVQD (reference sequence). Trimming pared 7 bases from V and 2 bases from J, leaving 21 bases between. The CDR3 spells CASTTPHETTTYEQYF. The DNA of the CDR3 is TGCGCCAGCACCACCCCCCATGAGACGACTACCTACGAGCAGTACTTC.

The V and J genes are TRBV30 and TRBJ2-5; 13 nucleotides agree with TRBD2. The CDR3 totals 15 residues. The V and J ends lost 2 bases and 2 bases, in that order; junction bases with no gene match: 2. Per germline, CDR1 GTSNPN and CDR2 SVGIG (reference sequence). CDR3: CAWSILAGGQETQYF. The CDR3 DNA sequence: TGTGCCTGGAGTATACTAGCGGGGGGGCAAGAGACCCAGTACTTC.

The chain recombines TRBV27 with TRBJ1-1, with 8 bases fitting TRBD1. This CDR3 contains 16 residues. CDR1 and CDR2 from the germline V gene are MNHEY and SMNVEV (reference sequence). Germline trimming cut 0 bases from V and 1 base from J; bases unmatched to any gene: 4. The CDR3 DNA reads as TGTGCCAGCAGTTTATCGGGACAGGCCGAGAACACTGAAGCTTTCTTT. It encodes CASSLSGQAENTEAFF.

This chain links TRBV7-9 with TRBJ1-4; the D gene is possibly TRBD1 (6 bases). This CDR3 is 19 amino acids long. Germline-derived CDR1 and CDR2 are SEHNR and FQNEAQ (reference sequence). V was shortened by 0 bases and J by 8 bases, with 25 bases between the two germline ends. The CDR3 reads CASSLAPLAGESLEEKLFF. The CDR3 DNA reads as TGTGCCAGCAGCTTAGCCCCCTTGGCAGGGGAAAGTCTCGAAGAAAAACTGTTTTTT.

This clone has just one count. The CDR3 DNA is TGTGCCAGCGAGGTACTAGCGGGGGGGCCCTTGAACACCGGGGAGCTGTTTTTT. Translation gives CASEVLAGGPLNTGELFF. J is TRBJ2-2 and V is TRBV21-1; the D call TRBD2 from the table was never checked on the DNA. TRBV21-1 is designated a pseudogene. CDR3 length: 18 residues.

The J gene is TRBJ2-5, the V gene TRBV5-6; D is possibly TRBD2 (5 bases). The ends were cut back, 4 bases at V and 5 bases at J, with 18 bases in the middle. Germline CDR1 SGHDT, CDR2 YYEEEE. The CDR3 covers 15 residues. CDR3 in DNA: TGTGCCAGCAGCCGGCCCGTCCTACGAGGGGAGACCCAGTACTTC. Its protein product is CASSRPVLRGETQYF.

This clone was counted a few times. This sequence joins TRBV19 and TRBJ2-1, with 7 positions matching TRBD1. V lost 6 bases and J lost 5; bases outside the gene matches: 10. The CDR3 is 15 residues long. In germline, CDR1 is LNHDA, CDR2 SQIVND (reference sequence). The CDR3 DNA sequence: TGTGCCAGTAGGGACAGGTCCCTAACTGACAATGAGCAGTTCTTC. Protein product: CASRDRSLTDNEQFF.

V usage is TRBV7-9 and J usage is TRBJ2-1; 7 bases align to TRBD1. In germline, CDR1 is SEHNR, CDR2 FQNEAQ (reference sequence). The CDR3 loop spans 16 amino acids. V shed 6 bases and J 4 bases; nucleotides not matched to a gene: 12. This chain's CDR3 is CASSPRTGPRYNEQFF. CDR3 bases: TGTGCCAGCAGTCCCCGGACAGGCCCTCGGTACAATGAGCAGTTCTTC.

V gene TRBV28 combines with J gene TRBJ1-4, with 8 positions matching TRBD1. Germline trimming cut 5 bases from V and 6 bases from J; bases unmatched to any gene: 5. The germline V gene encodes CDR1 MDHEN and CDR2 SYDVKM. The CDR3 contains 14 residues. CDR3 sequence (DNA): TGTGCCAGCAGTCTGGACAGGGAGGATGAAAAACTGTTTTTT. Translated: CASSLDREDEKLFF.